These 29 T cell receptor beta chains came from one sample sequenced in a study of cytomegalovirus exposure and HLA in healthy donors. With 60 Vbeta and 13 Jbeta primers, the PCR was carried out. Sequencing used immunoSEQ multiplex PCR; TCRdb keeps in-frame clones, though not all of them. The sample lists around 170,000 clones, less than 90% occurring once. The sequenced material came from PBMCs. Receptors were obtained from a boy under 10 years old in good health and CMV-seronegative.

CDR3 region: CASSPTSGQVVSYEQYF. The CDR3 DNA sequence: TGTGCCAGCTCACCCACCTCCGGACAGGTCGTGTCGTACGAGCAGTACTTC. The V and J genes are TRBV18 and TRBJ2-7; TRBD1 aligns across 7 bases. The CDR3 is made up of 17 amino acids. J gave up 4 bases and V 3 bases, and 15 bases lay outside the gene matches. Germline assignment: CDR1 KGHSH and CDR2 LQKENI.

V is TRBV18 and J is TRBJ2-2, with 8 positions matching TRBD2. Trimming removed 6 bases from V and 2 bases from J; junction bases left unmatched: 2. The germline CDR1 and CDR2 sequences are KGHSH and LQKENI. This CDR3 has 14 amino acids. The CDR3 here is CASSTSGNTGELFF. CDR3 DNA: TGTGCCAGCTCCACTAGCGGTAACACCGGGGAGCTGTTTTTT.

This clone was seen just once. V and J are TRBV10-3 and TRBJ2-1; 10 bases line up with TRBD2. Per germline, CDR1 ENHRY and CDR2 SYGVKD. V shed 8 bases and J 6 bases; nucleotides not matched to a gene: 4. CDR3 size: 13 residues. The chain's CDR3 is CAILSSGGNEQFF. In DNA, the CDR3 is TGTGCCATCCTATCTAGCGGGGGCAATGAGCAGTTCTTC.

The CDR3 spells CASSLAFSSYEQYF. CDR3 bases: TGTGCCAGCAGCCTGGCCTTTAGCTCCTACGAGCAGTACTTC. The V gene is TRBV5-6, the J gene TRBJ2-7; the D is unclear. This CDR3 is built from 14 residues. Trimming stripped 4 bases from V and 0 bases from J, with 11 bases between. Germline loops: CDR1 SGHDT, CDR2 YYEEEE.

The CDR3 DNA reads as TGTGCCAGCAGTTTATTATTCCCCCGGGAGGGCCGCTATGAGCAGTTCTTC. It codes for CASSLLFPREGRYEQFF. This sequence joins TRBV28 and TRBJ2-1, with TRBD2 matching over 8 bases. The CDR3 extends over 17 amino acids. The junction had 13 bases not matched to a gene; V was cut back by 1 base and J by 8 bases. CDR1 and CDR2 from the germline V gene are MDHEN and SYDVKM.

In its sample, this clone was seen a few times. The V call is TRBV2, the J call TRBJ1-3, with TRBD1 matching over 12 bases. The V segment lost 6 bases and the J segment 4 bases; nucleotides outside the gene matches: 4. From germline, CDR1 is SNHLY and CDR2 FYNNEI. The CDR3 is 15 residues long. The CDR3 coding sequence is TGTGCCAGCAGGGGACAGGGGGCAGTAGGAAACACCATATATTTT. Its translation: CASRGQGAVGNTIYF.

This clone occurred a few times. CDR3 loop: CASSSLPGAALREQYF. CDR3 bases: TGTGCCAGCAGTTCGCTACCTGGAGCCGCGCTACGCGAGCAGTACTTC. The J gene is TRBJ2-7, the V gene TRBV27; unclear D gene. Trimming removed 4 bases at V and 6 bases at J, with 22 bases between. Germline values: CDR1 MNHEY, CDR2 SMNVEV (reference sequence). CDR3 size: 16 residues.

About this clone: The conserved final phenylalanine or tryptophan is absent from the CDR3, which likely points to a read error. The chain combines TRBV2 with TRBJ1-5, with 7 bases matching TRBD1. V shed 9 bases, J shed 6 bases, and the junction held 5 bases outside the gene matches. CDR1 is SNHLY and CDR2 is FYNNEI in the germline V gene. This CDR3 region has 12 residues. CDR3 coding DNA: TGTGCCAGTGAGGGGGCGGGTCAGCCCCAGCATGTT. This translates into CASEGAGQPQHV.

The V call is TRBV5-1, the J call TRBJ2-4; TRBD2 aligns across 11 bases. Germline V gene sequence: CDR1 SGHRS, CDR2 YFSETQ. The CDR3 contains 15 residues. V trimming: 3 bases; J trimming: 3 bases; junction bases outside the gene matches: 2. The CDR3 DNA follows: TGCGCCAGCAGCTCGGGACTAGCGGTCAAAAACATTCAGTACTTC. Translation gives CASSSGLAVKNIQYF.

Concerning this clone: In the same sample, other DNA sequences code for this CDR3. V gene TRBV5-1 combines with J gene TRBJ2-7; D remains unclear. The CDR3 runs 14 residues. The V and J ends lost 0 bases and 0 bases respectively, with 7 bases between them. CDR1 is SGHRS and CDR2 is YFSETQ in the germline V gene. CDR3 loop: CASSLDRSSYEQYF. The CDR3 coding sequence is TGCGCCAGCAGCTTGGACAGAAGCTCCTACGAGCAGTACTTC.

The chain carries TRBV4-2 and TRBJ2-3; 8 bases map to TRBD1. CDR3 length: 15 amino acids. J lost 3 bases, V lost 7 bases, and 9 bases had no gene match. Germline V gene lookup returns CDR1 LGHNA and CDR2 YNFKEQ. As DNA, the CDR3 is TGTGCCAGCAACGCAAGACAGGGGAATACAGATACGCAGTATTTT. Amino acid sequence: CASNARQGNTDTQYF.

The V call is TRBV27, the J call TRBJ2-5; D remains ambiguous. Deletions cut 0 bases from V and 5 bases from J, with 7 bases between. In germline, CDR1 is MNHEY, CDR2 SMNVEV (reference sequence). CDR3 length: 13 residues. CDR3 DNA: TGTGCCAGCAGTTTATCGTTACGGGAGACCCAGTACTTC. It specifies CASSLSLRETQYF.

The J gene is TRBJ2-5, the V gene TRBV5-5; 12 bases agree with TRBD1. There are 16 residues in the CDR3. Losses at the gene ends were 0 bases for V and 4 bases for J; bases not matched to a gene: 4. Germline loops: CDR1 SGHKS, CDR2 YYEKEE (reference sequence). CDR3 nucleotide sequence: TGTGCCAGCAGCTTGGTGGGACAGGGGGCGGGAGAGACCCAGTACTTC. This sequence encodes CASSLVGQGAGETQYF.

The chain employs TRBV11-2 and TRBJ2-3; TRBD1 matches 8 bases. The CDR3 loop spans 16 amino acids. Per germline, CDR1 SGHAT and CDR2 FQNNGV. V lost 3 bases to trimming and J lost 3 bases; unmatched junction nucleotides: 8. Written as DNA, the CDR3 is TGTGCCAGCAGCTTCGGACAGGGTGAGAGAACAGATACGCAGTATTTT. Amino acids: CASSFGQGERTDTQYF.

This rearrangement joins TRBV4-1 to TRBJ1-2; 7 positions agree with TRBD1. V trimming: 5 bases; J trimming: 8 bases; junction bases outside the gene matches: 5. Germline loops: CDR1 MGHRA, CDR2 YSYEKL. CDR3 length: 12 amino acids. DNA of the CDR3: TGCGCCAGCAGCGCGCAGGGGGTAGGCTACACCTTC. It yields the protein CASSAQGVGYTF.

The rearrangement uses TRBV27 and TRBJ2-7; 7 bases fit TRBD1. The germline V gene encodes CDR1 MNHEY and CDR2 SMNVEV (reference sequence). The CDR3 runs 13 residues. V was clipped by 4 bases and J by 2 bases; unmatched bases: 2. The CDR3 spells CASSSGQTYEQYF. The CDR3 DNA reads TGTGCCAGCAGTTCGGGACAGACCTACGAGCAGTACTTC.

The chain has TRBV7-9 and TRBJ2-7; 9 nucleotides agree with TRBD1. Trimming at V came to 5 bases and at J to 3 bases, leaving 5 bases not matched to a gene. Germline V gives CDR1 SEHNR, CDR2 FQNEAQ (reference sequence). The CDR3 extends over 14 amino acids. The CDR3 region has the DNA TGTGCCAGCAGCCCGGGACAGGGTCTCTACGAGCAGTACTTC. Amino acids: CASSPGQGLYEQYF.

The J gene is TRBJ2-5, the V gene TRBV15, with 7 nucleotides matching TRBD2. The tail of the sequence fits TRBJ2-7 better, so the J call may be wrong. Germline V gene sequence: CDR1 LNHNV, CDR2 YYDKDF (reference sequence). This CDR3 contains 17 residues. The CDR3 is CATSRDLDGLGSYEQYF. In DNA, the CDR3 is TGTGCCACCAGCAGAGATCTTGACGGACTAGGCTCCTACGAGCAGTACTTC.

The chain combines TRBV19 with TRBJ2-7; TRBD2 matches 13 bases. This CDR3 region has 15 residues. Germline V gene sequence: CDR1 LNHDA, CDR2 SQIVND (reference sequence). J lost 3 bases, V lost 3 bases, and 2 bases had no gene match. The CDR3: CASSIRTSGSYEQYF. Here the CDR3 DNA reads TGTGCCAGTAGTATTCGGACTAGCGGGAGCTACGAGCAGTACTTC.

The chain combines TRBV5-1 with TRBJ2-7; 7 positions agree with TRBD1. The CDR3 covers 14 residues. Per germline, CDR1 SGHRS and CDR2 YFSETQ. Trimming cost V 4 bases and J 4 bases; bases outside gene matches: 8. Written as DNA, the CDR3 is TGCGCCAGCAGCCCCTGGGACAGAGTATACGAGCAGTACTTC. Its translation: CASSPWDRVYEQYF. Full variable domain (rest looked up from reference TRBV5-1 and TRBJ2-7): KAGVTQTPRYLIKTRGQQVTLSCSPISGHRSVSWYQQTPGQGLQFLFEYFSETQRNKGNFPGRFSGRQFSNSRSEMNVSTLELGDSALYLCASSPWDRVYEQYFGPGTRLTVT.

The V call is TRBV27, the J call TRBJ2-2; D might be TRBD2 (5 bases). V dropped 4 bases and J dropped 6 bases, with 9 bases sitting between them. The germline V gene encodes CDR1 MNHEY and CDR2 SMNVEV (reference sequence). The CDR3 is 13 amino acids. Written as DNA, the CDR3 is TGTGCCAGCAGTTGGGTGCGGGCCGGGGAGCTGTTTTTT. Translation gives CASSWVRAGELFF.

The genes are TRBV5-1 and TRBJ2-5; D is possibly TRBD2 (6 bases). The germline gives CDR1 SGHRS, CDR2 YFSETQ. The CDR3 is made up of 16 amino acids. V lost 1 base to trimming and J lost 1 base, with 14 bases between them. CDR3 residues: CASSLLGLRVQETQYF. The CDR3, as DNA: TGCGCCAGCAGCTTGCTGGGACTCCGGGTCCAAGAGACCCAGTACTTC.

The CDR3 sequence is CASSEGLGAYNEQFF. The CDR3 DNA is TGTGCCAGCAGTGAAGGCCTAGGGGCGTACAATGAGCAGTTCTTC. V usage is TRBV6-1 and J usage is TRBJ2-1; possible D gene TRBD1, 5 bases. This CDR3 has 15 amino acids. The germline V gene encodes CDR1 MNHNS and CDR2 SASEGT. Trimming removed 1 base at V and 4 bases at J, with 11 bases between.

The CDR3 DNA follows: TGCAGCGTTGCCCGGAGCTCTGGAAACACCATATATTTT. This codes for CSVARSSGNTIYF. The V gene is TRBV29-1, the J gene TRBJ1-3; D remains ambiguous. This CDR3 is built from 13 residues. The germline V and J ends were trimmed by 4 bases and 0 bases, with 7 bases remaining between them. The germline V gene encodes CDR1 SQVTM and CDR2 ANQGSEA.

The gene calls are TRBV6-5 and TRBJ2-4; D possibly corresponds to TRBD1 (6 bases). CDR3 size: 14 residues. From germline, CDR1 is MNHEY and CDR2 SVGAGI. V lost 0 bases to trimming and J lost 5 bases, with 8 bases between them. CDR3 region: CASSYSYRENIQYF. CDR3 DNA sequence: TGTGCCAGCAGTTACTCCTACAGGGAAAACATTCAGTACTTC.

The chain links TRBV11-1 to TRBJ2-3, with 7 bases matching TRBD2. After removal of 5 bases from V and 4 bases from J, the junction contained 3 bases not matched to a gene. Germline CDR1 and CDR2: SGHAT and FQDESV (reference sequence). The length of the CDR3 is 13 residues. CDR3 DNA sequence: TGTGCCAGCAGCACCGGACTAGCAGATACGCAGTATTTT. Protein product: CASSTGLADTQYF.

The genes are TRBV27 and TRBJ1-4; no clear D. Germline CDR1 reads MNHEY; CDR2 reads SMNVEV (reference sequence). This CDR3 region has 15 residues. The ends were cut back, 6 bases at V and 11 bases at J, with 22 bases in the middle. The CDR3 region is CASSLGSSPSGKLFF. DNA for the CDR3: TGTGCCAGCAGCCTCGGGTCCTCTCCCTCGGGGAAACTGTTTTTT.

CDR3 protein: CASAAGTTLTTDTQYF. CDR3 nucleotides: TGTGCCAGCGCAGCCGGGACTACTCTCACCACAGATACGCAGTATTTT. This chain joins TRBV9 and TRBJ2-3; TRBD2 matches 7 bases. The CDR3 has 16 residues. V was clipped by 7 bases and J by 2 bases; unmatched bases: 13. Germline V lookup: CDR1 SGDLS, CDR2 YYNGEE.

This sequence joins TRBV6-1 and TRBJ1-1; the D gene is possibly TRBD1 (6 bases). Germline loops: CDR1 MNHNS, CDR2 SASEGT. CDR3 length equals 15 residues. The V end was cut by 7 bases, the J end by 7 bases, with 22 bases between. The CDR3 coding sequence is TGTGCCAGCAAGCCTGATCGGACAGAAGGAGGTGAAGCTTTCTTT. This gives the protein CASKPDRTEGGEAFF.